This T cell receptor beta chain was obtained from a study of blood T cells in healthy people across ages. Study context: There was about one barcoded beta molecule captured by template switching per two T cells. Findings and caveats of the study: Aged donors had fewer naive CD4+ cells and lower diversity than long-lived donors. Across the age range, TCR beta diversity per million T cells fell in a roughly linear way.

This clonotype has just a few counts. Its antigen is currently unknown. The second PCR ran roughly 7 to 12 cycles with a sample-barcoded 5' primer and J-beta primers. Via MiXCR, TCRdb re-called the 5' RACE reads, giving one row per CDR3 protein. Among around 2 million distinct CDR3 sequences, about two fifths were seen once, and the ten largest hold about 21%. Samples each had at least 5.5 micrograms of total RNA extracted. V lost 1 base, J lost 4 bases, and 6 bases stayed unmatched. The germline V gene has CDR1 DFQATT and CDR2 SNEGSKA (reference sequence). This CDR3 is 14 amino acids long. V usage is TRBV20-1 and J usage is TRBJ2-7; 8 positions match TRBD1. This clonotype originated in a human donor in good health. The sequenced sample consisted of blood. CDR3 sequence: CSARADRERYEQYF. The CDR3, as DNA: TGCAGTGCTAGAGCGGACAGGGAGAGGTACGAGCAGTACTTC.